These 5 T cell receptor beta chains were all obtained from the same sample, sequenced in a study of high-grade serous ovarian cancer treatment subgroups. The tumor samples were collected prior to definitive surgery or chemotherapy. Clones were read by immunoSEQ multiplex PCR, and TCRdb kept only the in-frame ones, dropping some. Of under 15,000 clones listed, 88% are singletons. Sequencing was performed on tumor tissue. These receptors all stem from a human donor with high-grade serous ovarian cancer.

The chain is built from TRBV9 and TRBJ1-1; D is possibly TRBD1 (5 bases). Germline CDR1 is SGDLS and CDR2 is YYNGEE. The CDR3 sequence is 13 residues long. Deletions cut 0 bases from V and 8 bases from J, with 11 bases between. The DNA of the CDR3 is TGTGCCAGCAGCGTAGAGGGGACCAGCGAAGCTTTCTTT. Translated: CASSVEGTSEAFF.

V and J are TRBV7-2 and TRBJ2-1; either TRBD1 or TRBD2 may supply D (5 bases each). The CDR3 runs 12 residues. Per the germline V gene, CDR1 is SGHTA and CDR2 is FQGNSA. The V and J ends lost 7 bases and 8 bases respectively, with 12 bases between them. The CDR3 DNA follows: TGTGCCAGCACCTTGCGAGGGGATGAGCAGTTCTTC. Its translation: CASTLRGDEQFF.

The V gene is TRBV4-2, the J gene TRBJ1-1; D perhaps matches TRBD1 (5 bases). The CDR3 runs 15 residues. Germline V gene data show CDR1 as LGHNA and CDR2 as YNFKEQ. The V end lost 0 bases, the J end lost 0 bases, and 8 bases lay between the germline ends. This CDR3 is CASSQEEGMNTEAFF. The DNA of the CDR3 is TGTGCCAGCAGCCAAGAAGAGGGGATGAACACTGAAGCTTTCTTT.

J is TRBJ1-6 and V is TRBV19; D is perhaps TRBD1 (6 bases). Germline-derived CDR1 and CDR2 are LNHDA and SQIVND (reference sequence). The CDR3 sequence is 12 residues long. Trimming cost V 4 bases and J 10 bases, with 8 bases left between them. DNA for the CDR3: TGTGCCAGTAGTAACAGGGACTCACCCCTCCACTTT. Encoded protein: CASSNRDSPLHF.

The V call is TRBV7-8, the J call TRBJ1-4, with 7 bases identical to TRBD1. Trimming removed 3 bases from V and 3 bases from J; junction bases left unmatched: 1. This CDR3 spans 14 amino acids. Per germline, CDR1 SGHVS and CDR2 FQNEAQ. The CDR3: CASSLGQPNEKLFF. CDR3 nucleotides: TGTGCCAGCAGCTTGGGACAGCCTAATGAAAAACTGTTTTTT.